This TCR beta chain was documented in a study of shared clonotypes between healthy human individuals (TCRdb year 2020). Regarding the study in general: A few men and a couple of women, aged 18 to 49 years, made up the cohort. For each donor, three plates each were used for CD4 naive and CD4 memory, two plates were used for CD8 naive, and one plate was used for CD8 memory. To estimate repertoire size and how much clonotypes are shared between individuals, the study performed deep sequencing of blood TCR repertoires from about five healthy adults. Different laboratories and diverse techniques were used to prepare libraries and sequence TCR repertoires, to increase sequencing depth and limit assay-specific biases. Each donor's leukapheresis produced roughly between about 0.8 and 8.9 billion PBMCs. Results the study describes overall, beyond this receptor: Estimated clonotype richness was generally larger for naive than for memory subsets. Across a handful of donors, roughly 5.1% of naive CD4, 3.5% of naive CD8, 2% to 2.5% of memory CD4, and 0.4% of memory CD8 clonotypes were shared. Because the study included only a small number of donors, the genetic and exposure-history diversity represented was limited. Even with the large sequencing depth, rarefaction of the sorted-subset datasets indicated that sequencing was incomplete. Clonotypes shared by all four sorted-subset donors showed higher generation probabilities than non-shared clonotypes. Pairwise subsampling indicated that sequencing depth was expected to affect the degree of clonotype sharing among donors. Only blood was sampled, and tissue TCR repertoires likely differ from those in blood.

TCR CDR3 regions were amplified from genomic DNA by multiplex PCR using the deep immunoSEQ assay. Extracted genomic DNA from each cell subset was distributed evenly across all wells of several immunoSEQ 96-well plates, and each plate was treated as a replicate. Each replicate PCR for sorted subsets received 200 ng genomic DNA, equal to tens of thousands of T cell genomes. Purified libraries were measured with a Qubit 3.0 fluorometer, size-checked on a Bioanalyzer 2100, and measured again with the KAPA Library Quantification kit. Every immunoSEQ 96-well plate was sequenced on a separate single-read 150-cycle Illumina NextSeq 550 flow cell. In the source study's methods: The immunoSEQ output contained only junctional sequences without quality scores, so filtering could not match that applied to full-length reads. To assign V/J genes and CDR3, sequences were annotated using PyIR, a Python wrapper for IgBLAST v1.9, with IMGT germline references. Reads were removed for weak V/J assignments (E-value above 1e-6), missing CDR3, stop codons, out-of-frame junctions, or ambiguous translated residues. A V3J clonotype was defined by an identical inferred V gene, J gene, and CDR3 amino acid sequence. To compute the percentage overlap between repertoires, the number of shared unique clonotypes was divided by the size of the smaller repertoire. Repertoire richness was assessed with RTK rarefaction, the Chao1 estimator, and Recon v2.1 estimates of unobserved clonotypes. OLGA was used to compute generation probabilities for all TCRbeta clonotypes that the gDNA method yielded from a handful of donors. Held by TCRdb, this immuneACCESS table contains in-frame sequences only and omits some clones. Under half of the omission traces to an unresolved V gene where checked; the cause of the rest is unknown. V and J calls and clone size follow that table, whereas D and trimming were derived from the DNA. The sample profile shows 900,000 to 1,200,000 clones; around 78% of them were found once. The ten top clones hold 0.6% to 0.7% of the sample.

Healthy HIV-negative adults with no recently reported acute infections or vaccinations were included as donors. Only Caucasian adults living in Nashville, Tennessee, USA were represented among the donors. CD4+ T cells were enriched by magnetic negative selection; naive cells were then positively selected on CD45RA, and the negative fraction formed the memory subset. Blood was obtained by leukapheresis, after which PBMCs were separated by Ficoll-Histopaque density gradient centrifugation and cryopreserved in liquid nitrogen vapor phase. Analytical flow cytometry was used to check the purity and quantity of each magnetically sorted T cell population. From each sorted fraction, genomic DNA was isolated and quantified by UV absorbance on a Nanodrop 2000c. Comment on this clone: The target of this receptor is not known. Qualities for individual bases were not recorded, and no much larger clone is one base off.

The clonotype was recovered from a man younger than 35 in good health. Some clones in this sample may be carry-over from other donors' samples. Specimen: memory CD4+ T cells from PBMCs. This sample's cell subset or site label indicates: CD45RA-negative fraction.

The nucleotide sequence reads TGTGCCATCAGTGACTGGGACAGGGCCGAGGAGACCCAGTACTTC. Translated, this gives CAISDWDRAEETQYF. The chain is assembled from TRBV10-3 and TRBJ2-5; a stretch of 9 junction bases matches TRBD1. CDR1 is given as ENHRY and CDR2 as SYGVKD, both from the germline V gene. Reading from cysteine to phenylalanine, the CDR3 counts 15 amino acids. The read is trimmed to its CDR3 DNA, 45 bases read in frame from base 1. V and J are trimmed by 3 bases and 5 bases, and the gene matches miss 7 bases of the junction.